The 18 T cell receptor beta chains listed next were all sequenced from one sample in a study of T cells in tuberculosis (dated by TCRdb to 2017 to 2018). Library preparation employed the immunoSEQ multiplex PCR assay. Here the immuneACCESS table is served through TCRdb, limited to in-frame sequences with V and J called. Missing clones are a known gap in these copies; in checked studies unresolved V genes cover under half, and the rest lacks a known reason. The sample table shows tens of thousands of clones, and approximately 92% are seen once. The ten largest clones represent 14% to 15% of the sample. The source material was PBMCs. These receptors were taken from a donor aged 10 to 29 with latent tuberculosis or without tuberculosis infection.

The gene calls are TRBV28 and TRBJ1-2, with a weak D call TRBD1 (6 bases). Trimming pared 2 bases from V and 1 base from J, leaving 11 bases between. Per the germline V gene, CDR1 is MDHEN and CDR2 is SYDVKM. This CDR3 region has 15 residues. The CDR3 DNA follows: TGTGCCAGCAGTTTAGGCACAGGGATTAACTATGGCTACACCTTC. Translating it yields CASSLGTGINYGYTF.

This chain uses TRBV5-1 with TRBJ2-2, with 7 bases lining up with TRBD1. The CDR3 runs to 15 residues. The germline V gene encodes CDR1 SGHRS and CDR2 YFSETQ. The J segment lost 3 bases and the V segment lost 2 bases, leaving 4 bases of the junction unmatched. Here the CDR3 DNA reads TGCGCCAGCAGCTTCGAGGGGGCGCACACCGGGGAGCTGTTTTTT. Translation: CASSFEGAHTGELFF.

V and J are TRBV10-2 and TRBJ1-5; no definite D call. The CDR3 has 15 residues. Germline V lookup: CDR1 WSHSY, CDR2 SAAADI. Trimming took off 7 bases at V and 4 bases at J, with 17 bases between the two ends. For the CDR3, the DNA is TGCGCCAGCATTGACTCAAAGACATCGAATCAGCCCCAGCATTTT. Translated, it gives CASIDSKTSNQPQHF.

This clone was observed once. J is TRBJ2-1 and V is TRBV5-5; 7 bases are shared with TRBD1. Germline V lookup: CDR1 SGHKS, CDR2 YYEKEE (reference sequence). The V gene end was trimmed by 4 bases and the J gene end by 8 bases; junction bases not matched to a gene: 6. The CDR3 has 13 residues. CDR3 DNA: TGTGCCAGCAGCCGGACAGGCTGGGATGAGCAGTTCTTC. As protein: CASSRTGWDEQFF.

This chain links TRBV5-1 with TRBJ1-2, with 7 bases lining up with TRBD1. The ends lost 5 bases at V and 9 bases at J; junction bases unmatched: 13. The germline V gene has CDR1 SGHRS and CDR2 YFSETQ. The CDR3 loop spans 14 amino acids. CDR3 protein: CASSQNPGTDRYTF. The DNA for the CDR3 is TGCGCCAGCAGTCAAAATCCCGGGACAGATCGCTACACCTTC. The full variable domain, its missing parts supplied by reference TRBV5-1 and TRBJ1-2, is KAGVTQTPRYLIKTRGQQVTLSCSPISGHRSVSWYQQTPGQGLQFLFEYFSETQRNKGNFPGRFSGRQFSNSRSEMNVSTLELGDSALYLCASSQNPGTDRYTFGSGTRLTVV.

The rearrangement joins TRBV5-1 to TRBJ2-5; TRBD2 matches 8 bases. The trim removed 3 bases at V and 9 bases at J, leaving 19 bases unmatched. This CDR3 has 17 residues. Germline V CDR1 and CDR2: SGHRS, YFSETQ. CDR3 in amino acids: CASSSVAGQRQGGPQYF. CDR3 in DNA: TGCGCCAGCAGCTCCGTAGCGGGGCAAAGGCAGGGTGGGCCCCAGTACTTC.

The genes are TRBV15 and TRBJ2-7; the D gene is possibly TRBD1 (5 bases). Deletions cut 5 bases from V and 6 bases from J, with 26 bases between. The CDR3 runs 17 residues. Per the germline V gene, CDR1 is LNHNV and CDR2 is YYDKDF (reference sequence). The CDR3 region has the DNA TGTGCCACCAGCGCCGACCTCGTGGACAACTCTCGGCCCGAGCAGTACTTC. Translated, it gives CATSADLVDNSRPEQYF.

The V gene is TRBV14, the J gene TRBJ2-3, with 12 bases aligning to TRBD2. Trimming removed 4 bases from V and 6 bases from J; junction bases left unmatched: 5. The germline V gene has CDR1 SGHDN and CDR2 FVKESK. This CDR3 region has 15 residues. CDR3 sequence (DNA): TGTGCCAGCAGCCTTCTAGCGGGGGGGCTGGATACGCAGTATTTT. Translating it yields CASSLLAGGLDTQYF.

V usage is TRBV5-6 and J usage is TRBJ2-5; D possibly corresponds to TRBD2 (6 bases). V was pared by 4 bases and J by 3 bases, with 25 bases between. CDR3 length: 18 amino acids. CDR1 and CDR2 (germline): SGHDT, YYEEEE. As DNA, the CDR3 is TGTGCCAGCAGCCAATATATCAGGGACTTGGACACTAAAGAGACCCAGTACTTC. Its protein is CASSQYIRDLDTKETQYF.

The rearrangement joins TRBV29-1 to TRBJ1-1, with D hard to call. CDR3 size: 14 residues. Per the germline V gene, CDR1 is SQVTM and CDR2 is ANQGSEA. This CDR3 reads CSTRPGPANTEAFF. DNA for the CDR3: TGCAGTACCCGGCCGGGTCCTGCGAACACTGAAGCTTTCTTT.

CDR3 bases: TGCGCCAGCAGCCAGATACAGGAGGGCACTGAAGCTTTCTTT. Amino acids: CASSQIQEGTEAFF. V is TRBV4-1 and J is TRBJ1-1; TRBD1 is a possible D gene (5 bases). V lost 3 bases and J lost 4, with 12 bases in between. Germline assignment: CDR1 MGHRA and CDR2 YSYEKL. The length of the CDR3 is 14 residues.

The chain has TRBV2 and TRBJ2-4; 8 bases map to TRBD2. The V segment lost 6 bases and the J segment 11 bases; nucleotides outside the gene matches: 9. There are 13 residues in the CDR3. Germline V CDR1 and CDR2: SNHLY, FYNNEI. The CDR3 is CASRRGGRNLQYF. The CDR3 nucleotides read TGTGCCAGCAGACGGGGGGGCAGGAACCTTCAGTACTTC.

J is TRBJ2-5 and V is TRBV5-6; D is unclear. CDR1 SGHDT and CDR2 YYEEEE come from the germline V gene. V was cut by 0 bases and J by 5 bases, with 8 bases left in between. CDR3 length: 13 amino acids. The CDR3 bases are TGTGCCAGCAGCTTGGGGGCGCAGGAGACCCAGTACTTC. It translates to CASSLGAQETQYF. Complete variable domain (other parts from reference TRBV5-6 and TRBJ2-5): DAGVTQSPTHLIKTRGQQVTLRCSPKSGHDTVSWYQQALGQGPQFIFQYYEEEERQRGNFPDRFSGHQFPNYSSELNVNALLLGDSALYLCASSLGAQETQYFGPGTRLLVL.

The CDR3 DNA sequence: TGTGCCAGCTCACCATTAGTCGAGCCTAATTCACCCCTCCACTTT. Translated: CASSPLVEPNSPLHF. V gene TRBV18 combines with J gene TRBJ1-6; D remains ambiguous. V dropped 2 bases and J dropped 6 bases, with 11 bases sitting between them. The CDR3 spans 15 residues. Germline V gives CDR1 KGHSH, CDR2 LQKENI.

In nucleotides, the CDR3 is TGTGCCAGCAGTGACAGTCCCGAGGCCTACACCTTC. Its translation: CASSDSPEAYTF. The gene calls are TRBV2 and TRBJ1-2, with unresolved D. V was pared by 3 bases and J by 10 bases, with 12 bases between. Germline CDR1 is SNHLY and CDR2 is FYNNEI. This CDR3 is 12 amino acids long.

The sample holds one count of this clone. This rearrangement joins TRBV2 to TRBJ2-5; D is ambiguous. CDR1 is SNHLY, CDR2 FYNNEI, per germline. This CDR3 has 15 amino acids. Trimming took off 7 bases at V and 1 base at J, with 16 bases between the two ends. The CDR3 nucleotides read TGTGCCAGCACAGCAGGCACCTATCTCCAAGAGACCCAGTACTTC. It encodes CASTAGTYLQETQYF. The complete variable domain, with remaining parts taken from reference TRBV2 and TRBJ2-5, reads EPEVTQTPSHQVTQMGQEVILRCVPISNHLYFYWYRQILGQKVEFLVSFYNNEISEKSEIFDDQFSVERPDGSNFTLKIRSTKLEDSAMYFCASTAGTYLQETQYFGPGTRLLVL.

V usage is TRBV7-8 and J usage is TRBJ2-3; TRBD1 agrees at 8 bases. Germline CDR1 is SGHVS and CDR2 is FQNEAQ. CDR3 size: 13 residues. The ends lost 4 bases at V and 4 bases at J; junction bases unmatched: 1. The CDR3 region is CASSWTGSDTQYF. The DNA of the CDR3 is TGTGCCAGCAGCTGGACAGGGTCAGATACGCAGTATTTT.

This rearrangement joins TRBV25-1 to TRBJ2-3; 9 bases match TRBD1. CDR1 is MGHDK and CDR2 is SYGVNS in the germline V gene. After removal of 5 bases from V and 5 bases from J, the junction contained 14 bases not matched to a gene. The CDR3 sequence is 17 residues long. In nucleotides, the CDR3 is TGTGCCAGCAGTCCCGGACCCGGACAGGGGTGGGGAGATACGCAGTATTTT. Protein sequence: CASSPGPGQGWGDTQYF. Variable domain in full (rest from reference TRBV25-1 and TRBJ2-3): EADIYQTPRYLVIGTGKKITLECSQTMGHDKMYWYQQDPGMELHLIHYSYGVNSTEKGDLSSESTVSRIRTEHFPLTLESARPSHTSQYLCASSPGPGQGWGDTQYFGPGTRLTVL.